The entry below describes one T cell receptor beta chain. Data came from immunoSEQ multiplex PCR; TCRdb stores just in-frame clones and leaves some out. This table has approximately 70,000 clones, under 90% appearing once. The record originates from a study of control samples from healthy donors and cancer patients. The CDR3 contains 12 residues. V gave up 8 bases and J gave up 2 bases, with 7 bases separating them. The sample was PBMCs. The clonotype comes from a man aged 60 to 69 with lung cancer. The J gene is TRBJ1-5, the V gene TRBV12-3 or TRBV12-4; no firm D call. CDR3 DNA: TGTGCCAGCCGGCCAGGCAATCAGCCCCAGCATTTT. Protein: CASRPGNQPQHF.